This TCR beta chain was sequenced during a study of early T cells in non-severe SARS-CoV-2 infection. On the study more broadly: Bulk RNA from unsorted whole blood was sequenced; chains were unpaired.

A few counts support this clonotype. Via MiXCR, TCRdb re-called the 5' RACE reads, giving one row per CDR3 protein. The sample lists 35,000 to 40,000 distinct CDR3 sequences; roughly 5% were seen once. Germline CDR1 and CDR2: LGHDT and YNNKEL (reference sequence). This CDR3 region has 13 residues. The junction had 5 bases not matched to a gene; V was cut back by 6 bases and J by 4 bases. This sequence joins TRBV3-1 and TRBJ1-1; the match to TRBD1 covers 7 bases. The specimen was whole blood. This receptor was obtained from an adult who was a healthcare worker with PCR-confirmed SARS-CoV-2 infection or an uninfected control (not recorded which). DNA of the CDR3: TGTGCCAGCAGGCAAACAGGGGTCACTGAAGCTTTCTTT. It codes for CASRQTGVTEAFF.